One TCR beta chain is described in this entry. The record originates from a study of blood T cell repertoires in COVID-19. Across the whole study: Samples of COVID-19 (acute and convalescent) were obtained from the United States, Italy and Spain. T cells, B-cell-depleted T cells, or PBMCs supplied cDNA or gDNA.

V lost 5 bases, J lost 0 bases, and 7 bases lay in between. Germline V lookup: CDR1 MNHNY, CDR2 SVGAGI (reference sequence). The CDR3 is made up of 14 amino acids. Authors' processing steps: Estimation of nucleated cell counts was performed using reference gene primer amplification. The data were produced by immunoSEQ multiplex PCR, yet TCRdb's version contains in-frame clones alone and is incomplete. V, J and clone size derive from that table, while D and trimming were established from the DNA sequence. The table lists about 240,000 clones, 85% to 90% of them singletons. This sequence joins TRBV6-6 and TRBJ1-4; no firm D call. Sequencing used peripheral blood. The origin of this receptor is a man in his 60s with acute or convalescent COVID-19. The CDR3 nucleotides are TGTGCCAGCAGTCAAATTACAACTAATGAAAAACTGTTTTTT. It specifies CASSQITTNEKLFF.